These 4 T cell receptor beta chains share one sample of origin, sequenced in a study of response to subunit inactivated influenza vaccine. TCRdb called the RT-PCR reads again in MiXCR, with one record for every CDR3 protein. The sample carries 700,000 to 800,000 distinct CDR3 sequences, around a sixth recorded once. This specimen consisted of PBMCs from blood, obtained about 5 days after vaccination. These receptors came from a man aged 45-60 years who received an inactivated influenza vaccine.

This clonotype was seen many times. V is TRBV6-5 and J is TRBJ2-7; TRBD1 aligns across 11 bases. CDR3 length equals 15 residues. The germline V gene has CDR1 MNHEY and CDR2 SVGAGI. With 0 bases clipped from V and 3 bases from J, the junction kept 1 base outside the gene matches. The CDR3 coding sequence is TGTGCCAGCAGTTACTCAGGGACAGGGGGCTACGAGCAGTACTTC. Translation: CASSYSGTGGYEQYF.

The V gene is TRBV11-2, the J gene TRBJ2-1; tentatively, D is TRBD2 (6 bases). The CDR3 loop spans 14 amino acids. Trimming removed 8 bases at V and 6 bases at J, with 17 bases between. Germline lookup yields CDR1 SGHAT and CDR2 FQNNGV. In DNA, the CDR3 is TGTGCCAGCCGCACCGGGAGCGGAGGCAATGAGCAGTTCTTC. Translation: CASRTGSGGNEQFF.

The rearrangement joins TRBV5-1 to TRBJ2-4; D is undetermined. V lost 2 bases to trimming and J lost 8 bases, with 14 bases between them. The CDR3 covers 14 residues. CDR1 is SGHRS, CDR2 YFSETQ, per germline. The CDR3 DNA reads TGCGCCAGCAGCTTAACTGCCGGAAGGGACATTCAGTACTTC. Its translation is CASSLTAGRDIQYF.

The sample holds many counts of this clonotype. V gene TRBV3-1 combines with J gene TRBJ2-7, with D maybe TRBD2 (5 bases). The CDR3 totals 11 residues. Trimming took 3 bases from V and 6 from J, leaving 6 bases between them. Germline V CDR1 and CDR2: LGHDT, YNNKEL (reference sequence). The CDR3 DNA follows: TGTGCCAGCAGCCAGGGAGTCGAGCAGTACTTC. Translating it yields CASSQGVEQYF.